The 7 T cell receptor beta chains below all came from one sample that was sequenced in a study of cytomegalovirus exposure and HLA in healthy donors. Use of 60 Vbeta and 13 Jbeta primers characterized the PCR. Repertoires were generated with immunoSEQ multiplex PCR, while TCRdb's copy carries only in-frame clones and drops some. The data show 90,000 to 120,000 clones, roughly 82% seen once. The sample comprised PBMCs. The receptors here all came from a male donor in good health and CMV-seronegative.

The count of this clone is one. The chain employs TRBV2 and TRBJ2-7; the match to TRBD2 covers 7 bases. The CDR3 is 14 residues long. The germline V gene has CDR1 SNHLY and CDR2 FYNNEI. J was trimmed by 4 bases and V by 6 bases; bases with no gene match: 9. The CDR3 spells CASRGRDYPYEQYF. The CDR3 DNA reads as TGTGCCAGCAGGGGAAGGGACTACCCTTACGAGCAGTACTTC.

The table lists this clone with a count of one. CDR3 amino acids: CATSRDYVGQGVENTEAFF. The CDR3 bases are TGTGCCACCAGCAGAGATTATGTGGGACAGGGTGTTGAGAACACTGAAGCTTTCTTT. The rearrangement joins TRBV15 to TRBJ1-1, with 9 nucleotides matching TRBD1. Germline V gene sequence: CDR1 LNHNV, CDR2 YYDKDF (reference sequence). V lost 0 bases to trimming and J lost 1 base; unmatched junction nucleotides: 12. The CDR3 is 19 residues long.

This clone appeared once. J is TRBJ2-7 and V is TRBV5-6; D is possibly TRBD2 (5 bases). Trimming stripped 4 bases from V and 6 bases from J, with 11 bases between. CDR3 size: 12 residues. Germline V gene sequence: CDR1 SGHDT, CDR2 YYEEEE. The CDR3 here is CASSQGGVEQYF. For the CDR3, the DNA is TGTGCCAGCAGCCAAGGAGGTGTCGAGCAGTACTTC.

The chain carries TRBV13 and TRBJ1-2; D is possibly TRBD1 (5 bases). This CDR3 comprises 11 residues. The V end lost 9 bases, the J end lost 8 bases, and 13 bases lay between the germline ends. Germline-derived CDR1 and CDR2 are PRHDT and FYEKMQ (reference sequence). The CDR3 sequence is CASSDRLGYTF. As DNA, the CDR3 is TGTGCCAGTTCCGACAGATTGGGCTACACCTTC.

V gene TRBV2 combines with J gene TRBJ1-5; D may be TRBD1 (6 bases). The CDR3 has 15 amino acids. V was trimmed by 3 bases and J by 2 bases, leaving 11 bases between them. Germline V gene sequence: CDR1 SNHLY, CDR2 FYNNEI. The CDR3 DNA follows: TGTGCCAGCAGTGATACAGGGAGAGGCAATCAGCCCCAGCATTTT. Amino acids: CASSDTGRGNQPQHF.

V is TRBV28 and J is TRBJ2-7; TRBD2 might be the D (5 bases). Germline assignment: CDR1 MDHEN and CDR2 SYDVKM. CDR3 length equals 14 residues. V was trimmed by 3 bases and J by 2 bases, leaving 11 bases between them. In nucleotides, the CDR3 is TGTGCCAGCAGTTTGGCGGGCCCCCCCTACGAGCAGTACTTC. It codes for CASSLAGPPYEQYF.

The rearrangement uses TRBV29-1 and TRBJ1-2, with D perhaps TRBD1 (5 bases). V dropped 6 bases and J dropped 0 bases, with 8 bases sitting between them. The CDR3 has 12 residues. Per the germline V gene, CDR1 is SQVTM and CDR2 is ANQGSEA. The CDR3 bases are TGCAGCGTCTGGGACTCTAACTATGGCTACACCTTC. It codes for CSVWDSNYGYTF.